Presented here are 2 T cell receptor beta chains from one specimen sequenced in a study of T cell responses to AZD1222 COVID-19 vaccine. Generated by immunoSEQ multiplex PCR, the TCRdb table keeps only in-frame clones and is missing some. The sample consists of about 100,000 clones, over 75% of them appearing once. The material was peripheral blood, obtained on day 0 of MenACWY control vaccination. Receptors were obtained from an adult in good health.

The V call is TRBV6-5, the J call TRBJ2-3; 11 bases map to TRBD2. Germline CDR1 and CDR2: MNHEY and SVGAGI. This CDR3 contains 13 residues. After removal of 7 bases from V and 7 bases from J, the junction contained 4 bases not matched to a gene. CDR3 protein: CASKLAGDNTQYF. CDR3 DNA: TGTGCCAGCAAACTAGCGGGAGATAATACGCAGTATTTT.

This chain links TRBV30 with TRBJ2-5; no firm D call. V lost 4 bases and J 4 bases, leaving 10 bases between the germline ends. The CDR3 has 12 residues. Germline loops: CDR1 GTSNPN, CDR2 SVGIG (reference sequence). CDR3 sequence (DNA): TGTGCCTGGAATTGGGGTTTAGAGACCCAGTACTTC. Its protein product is CAWNWGLETQYF.